A selection of T cell receptor beta chains follows, all from one sample in a study of blood T cell repertoires in COVID-19. This table comes from immunoSEQ multiplex PCR, and its TCRdb copy is limited to in-frame clones, with some not included. The table shows roughly 200,000 clones, with 80% to 90% occurring only once. Source material: peripheral blood. Source of these receptors: a human donor with active or convalescent COVID-19. The donor label of this sample is uncertain. CDR3s include the opening cysteine and the closing phenylalanine or tryptophan. Fields, in order: clone size, J gene, V gene, D gene, CDR3 DNA, CDR3 protein. A D gene is named only where the DNA matches it firmly. The size of a clone is reported for some rows only, either as once, few or many, or as a class for expanded clones.

clone size: NA
J gene: TRBJ1-3
V gene: TRBV7-2
D gene: NA
CDR3 DNA: TGTGCCAGCAGCCTCCGGGACTCTGGAAACACCATATATTTT
CDR3 protein: CASSLRDSGNTIYF

clone size: few
J gene: TRBJ1-3
V gene: TRBV18
D gene: NA
CDR3 DNA: TGTGCCAGCTCACCACCGGTGCCGGGGACTGGAAACACCATATATTTT
CDR3 protein: CASSPPVPGTGNTIYF

clone size: NA
J gene: TRBJ2-3
V gene: TRBV7-2
D gene: TRBD2
CDR3 DNA: TGTGCCAGCAGCTTAACATGGACTAGCGGGGGGGCTCCAGATACGCAGTATTTT
CDR3 protein: CASSLTWTSGGAPDTQYF

clone size: once
J gene: TRBJ2-7
V gene: TRBV7-9
D gene: TRBD1
CDR3 DNA: TGTGCCAGCAGCTCGGGACAGGGGGCGACCTACGAGCAGTACTTC
CDR3 protein: CASSSGQGATYEQYF

clone size: NA
J gene: TRBJ2-3
V gene: TRBV30
D gene: NA
CDR3 DNA: TGTGCCTGGAGAGGGGGACAGGGGTTGAGGCGGGAGGGTCCAGATACGCAGTATTTT
CDR3 protein: CAWRGGQGLRREGPDTQYF

clone size: NA
J gene: TRBJ1-1
V gene: TRBV5-1
D gene: TRBD1
CDR3 DNA: TGCGCCAGTCAAAGTCTGACAGGGTTGAACACTGAAGCTTTCTTT
CDR3 protein: CASQSLTGLNTEAFF

clone size: NA
J gene: TRBJ1-4
V gene: TRBV15
D gene: NA
CDR3 DNA: TGTGCCACCAGCAGAGAGCGGGCACGGGGTGAAAAACTGTTTTTT
CDR3 protein: CATSRERARGEKLFF

clone size: NA
J gene: TRBJ1-2
V gene: TRBV5-8
D gene: NA
CDR3 DNA: TGTGCCAGCAGCCCTGGACCTGGGGCCAACTATGGCTACACCTTC
CDR3 protein: CASSPGPGANYGYTF

clone size: NA
J gene: TRBJ2-2
V gene: TRBV4-2
D gene: TRBD2
CDR3 DNA: TGTGCCAGCAGCCAAGAACTAGCGGGGGTTGTGGCCGGGGAGCTGTTTTTT
CDR3 protein: CASSQELAGVVAGELFF

clone size: NA
J gene: TRBJ2-5
V gene: TRBV28
D gene: TRBD1
CDR3 DNA: TGTGCCAGCAACCAGGGGGATGAGACCCAGTACTTC
CDR3 protein: CASNQGDETQYF

clone size: few
J gene: TRBJ1-1
V gene: TRBV7-9
D gene: NA
CDR3 DNA: TGTGCCAGCAGCCCCGGGGGGCGGACTGAAGCTTTCTTT
CDR3 protein: CASSPGGRTEAFF

clone size: NA
J gene: TRBJ1-1
V gene: TRBV30
D gene: TRBD1
CDR3 DNA: TGTGCCTTACTGAACAGGGGACACACTGAAGCTTTCTTT
CDR3 protein: CALLNRGHTEAFF

clone size: NA
J gene: TRBJ2-3
V gene: TRBV19
D gene: NA
CDR3 DNA: TGTGCCAGTAGTATGGCAGGATCTATCCCAGATACGCAGTATTTT
CDR3 protein: CASSMAGSIPDTQYF

clone size: NA
J gene: TRBJ2-1
V gene: TRBV24-1
D gene: TRBD1
CDR3 DNA: TGTGCCTCGGCCGGACAGGGGGTTTTTTCCTACAATGAGCAGTTCTTC
CDR3 protein: CASAGQGVFSYNEQFF

clone size: many
J gene: TRBJ2-5
V gene: TRBV5-1
D gene: TRBD2
CDR3 DNA: TGCGCCAGCAGCTTCACTAGCGGGAATCTAGAGACCCAGTACTTC
CDR3 protein: CASSFTSGNLETQYF

clone size: NA
J gene: TRBJ2-5
V gene: TRBV7-6
D gene: NA
CDR3 DNA: TGTGCCAGCAGCTTAGAGGCCGGGACAAACAACGAAGAGACCCAGTACTTC
CDR3 protein: CASSLEAGTNNEETQYF

clone size: NA
J gene: TRBJ2-2
V gene: TRBV2
D gene: NA
CDR3 DNA: TGTGCCAGCAGTGAGGACACCTCGGGTGAGCTGTTTTTT
CDR3 protein: CASSEDTSGELFF

clone size: few
J gene: TRBJ1-6
V gene: TRBV27
D gene: TRBD1
CDR3 DNA: TGTGCCAGCAGCGACAGGGCCAGGTCACCCCTCCACTTT
CDR3 protein: CASSDRARSPLHF

clone size: NA
J gene: TRBJ2-7
V gene: TRBV4-3
D gene: TRBD2
CDR3 DNA: TGCGCCAGCAGCCAAGATCGGTGGGGGGGTGGATACGAGCAGTACTTC
CDR3 protein: CASSQDRWGGGYEQYF

clone size: NA
J gene: TRBJ1-6
V gene: TRBV11-2
D gene: NA
CDR3 DNA: TGTGCCAGCAGCTTGGGGGCCGTGGGAAATTCACCCCTCCACTTT
CDR3 protein: CASSLGAVGNSPLHF

clone size: NA
J gene: TRBJ2-2
V gene: TRBV24-1
D gene: NA
CDR3 DNA: TGTGCCACCAGTGATCTCAGGTACACCGGGGAGCTGTTTTTT
CDR3 protein: CATSDLRYTGELFF

clone size: NA
J gene: TRBJ1-5
V gene: TRBV27
D gene: TRBD1
CDR3 DNA: TGTGCCAGCAGGTATCAGGGGGGCAGCAATCAGCCCCAGCATTTT
CDR3 protein: CASRYQGGSNQPQHF

clone size: NA
J gene: TRBJ2-5
V gene: TRBV6-6
D gene: TRBD1
CDR3 DNA: TGTGCCAGCAGTCCCCTCGGCGTGAGGACAGGGGAAGGAGAGACCCAGTACTTC
CDR3 protein: CASSPLGVRTGEGETQYF

clone size: NA
J gene: TRBJ2-7
V gene: TRBV6-5
D gene: NA
CDR3 DNA: TGTGCCAGCAGTTCGCTCGGAGGGACGGGGGCCTACGAGCAGTACTTC
CDR3 protein: CASSSLGGTGAYEQYF

clone size: once
J gene: TRBJ1-1
V gene: TRBV30
D gene: TRBD1
CDR3 DNA: TGTGCCTGGGACAGGGGGATGAACACTGAAGCTTTCTTT
CDR3 protein: CAWDRGMNTEAFF

clone size: NA
J gene: TRBJ1-1
V gene: TRBV13
D gene: TRBD1
CDR3 DNA: TGTGCCAGCAGCCCCCGTAACAGACAGGGGGCTTTCACTGAAGCTTTCTTT
CDR3 protein: CASSPRNRQGAFTEAFF

clone size: NA
J gene: TRBJ2-7
V gene: TRBV29-1
D gene: TRBD1
CDR3 DNA: TGCAGCGTTTGGGACAGGGAGAGCTACGAGCAGTACTTC
CDR3 protein: CSVWDRESYEQYF

clone size: NA
J gene: TRBJ2-7
V gene: TRBV7-9
D gene: TRBD2
CDR3 DNA: TGTGCCAGCAGCTTAGGAGGGACTAGCGGTACCTACGAGCAGTACTTC
CDR3 protein: CASSLGGTSGTYEQYF

clone size: NA
J gene: TRBJ1-1
V gene: TRBV2
D gene: TRBD1
CDR3 DNA: TGTGCCAGCAGTTATACAGGGGTTAACACTGAAGCTTTCTTT
CDR3 protein: CASSYTGVNTEAFF

clone size: NA
J gene: TRBJ2-7
V gene: TRBV5-1
D gene: NA
CDR3 DNA: TGCGCCAGCAGCTTCACCGACCGGCCTCTCGGGGGCTCCTACGAGCAGTACTTC
CDR3 protein: CASSFTDRPLGGSYEQYF

clone size: NA
J gene: TRBJ2-1
V gene: TRBV7-3
D gene: TRBD2
CDR3 DNA: TGTGCCAGCAGCTCCCGGCTGGCGGGGGGATATGAGCAGTTCTTC
CDR3 protein: CASSSRLAGGYEQFF

clone size: few
J gene: TRBJ2-3
V gene: TRBV11-2
D gene: TRBD2
CDR3 DNA: TGTGCCAGCAGCTTAGACCCTAGCGGGGGGGGCCCTAGCACAGATACGCAGTATTTT
CDR3 protein: CASSLDPSGGGPSTDTQYF

clone size: NA
J gene: TRBJ2-2
V gene: TRBV2
D gene: NA
CDR3 DNA: TGTGCCAGCAGTGAAACTCGGGGCACCGGGGAGCTGTTTTTT
CDR3 protein: CASSETRGTGELFF

clone size: NA
J gene: TRBJ2-7
V gene: TRBV7-9
D gene: TRBD1
CDR3 DNA: TGTGCCAGCAGCTTAGCGGGACAGGCCTACGAGCAGTACTTC
CDR3 protein: CASSLAGQAYEQYF

clone size: NA
J gene: TRBJ1-2
V gene: TRBV7-9
D gene: NA
CDR3 DNA: TGTGCCAGCAGCTTAGCGGCCCCAGGGGGCTACACCTTC
CDR3 protein: CASSLAAPGGYTF

clone size: NA
J gene: TRBJ2-7
V gene: TRBV19
D gene: NA
CDR3 DNA: TGTGCCAGTAGTATGACTACCTACGAGCAGTACTTC
CDR3 protein: CASSMTTYEQYF

clone size: once
J gene: TRBJ2-2
V gene: TRBV5-1
D gene: TRBD1
CDR3 DNA: TGCGCCAGCAGCCCGAATACCGGGACAGGGGGTTCCGGGGAGCTGTTTTTT
CDR3 protein: CASSPNTGTGGSGELFF

clone size: NA
J gene: TRBJ2-1
V gene: TRBV11-3
D gene: NA
CDR3 DNA: TGTGCCAGCAGCTTAGATCAGACAAAGCAGTTCTTC
CDR3 protein: CASSLDQTKQFF

clone size: few
J gene: TRBJ2-7
V gene: TRBV23-1
D gene: NA
CDR3 DNA: TGCGCCAGCAGTCATTTATCTCTCCGGGACTCGACGCAATTGATCTACGAGCAGTACTTC
CDR3 protein: CASSHLSLRDSTQLIYEQYF

clone size: NA
J gene: TRBJ1-6
V gene: TRBV7-9
D gene: TRBD1
CDR3 DNA: TGTGCCAGCAGCTACCGACAGGGAAATAATTCACCCCTCCACTTT
CDR3 protein: CASSYRQGNNSPLHF

clone size: NA
J gene: TRBJ2-3
V gene: TRBV9
D gene: TRBD2
CDR3 DNA: TGTGCCAGCAGCCTCGAAGCGGGGCGCTACACAGATACGCAGTATTTT
CDR3 protein: CASSLEAGRYTDTQYF

clone size: NA
J gene: TRBJ2-5
V gene: TRBV6-5
D gene: TRBD2
CDR3 DNA: TGTGCCACCAGGGTAGCGGGAGGGCAAGAGACCCAGTACTTC
CDR3 protein: CATRVAGGQETQYF

clone size: NA
J gene: TRBJ2-3
V gene: TRBV27
D gene: TRBD1
CDR3 DNA: TGTGCCAGCAGTTCCCCGGGACAGGGAACAGATACGCAGTATTTT
CDR3 protein: CASSSPGQGTDTQYF

clone size: NA
J gene: TRBJ2-5
V gene: TRBV24-1
D gene: TRBD1
CDR3 DNA: TGTGCCACCAGTGACCCGGGGACAGGCCTCCAAGAGACCCAGTACTTC
CDR3 protein: CATSDPGTGLQETQYF

clone size: NA
J gene: TRBJ1-5
V gene: TRBV11-2
D gene: TRBD1
CDR3 DNA: TGTGCCAGCAGCTTAACCGGGACAGGGTACAATCAGCCCCAGCATTTT
CDR3 protein: CASSLTGTGYNQPQHF

clone size: NA
J gene: TRBJ2-1
V gene: TRBV12-5
D gene: NA
CDR3 DNA: TGTGCTAGTGCCATCCTATCCTACAATGAGCAGTTCTTC
CDR3 protein: CASAILSYNEQFF

clone size: NA
J gene: TRBJ2-5
V gene: TRBV28
D gene: TRBD2
CDR3 DNA: TGTGCCAGCTCGGGGGGAGAGACCCAGTACTTC
CDR3 protein: CASSGGETQYF

clone size: NA
J gene: TRBJ1-2
V gene: TRBV29-1
D gene: NA
CDR3 DNA: TGCAGCGTTGTTGGACACACCAACTATGGCTACACCTTC
CDR3 protein: CSVVGHTNYGYTF